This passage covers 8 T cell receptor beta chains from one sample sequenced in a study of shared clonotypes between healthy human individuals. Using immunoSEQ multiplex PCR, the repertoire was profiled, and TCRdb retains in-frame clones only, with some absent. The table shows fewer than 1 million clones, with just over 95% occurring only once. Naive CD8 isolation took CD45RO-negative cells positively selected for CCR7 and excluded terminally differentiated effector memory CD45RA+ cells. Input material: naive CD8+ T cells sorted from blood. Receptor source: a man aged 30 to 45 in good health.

The CDR3 sequence is CASSFPRDEQFF. The CDR3 DNA reads TGTGCCAGCAGCTTCCCTAGGGATGAGCAGTTCTTC. The chain couples TRBV7-2 to TRBJ2-1; D is unresolved. The V gene's germline CDR1 is SGHTA and CDR2 FQGNSA. V was trimmed by 3 bases and J by 8 bases, leaving 8 bases between them. CDR3 length equals 12 residues.

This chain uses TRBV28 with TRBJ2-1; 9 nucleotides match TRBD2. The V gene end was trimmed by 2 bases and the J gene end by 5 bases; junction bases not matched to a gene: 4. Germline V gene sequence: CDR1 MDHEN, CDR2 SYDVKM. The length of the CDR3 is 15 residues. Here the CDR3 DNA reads TGTGCCAGCAGTTTAGTTCTAGCGGGAAACAATGAGCAGTTCTTC. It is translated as CASSLVLAGNNEQFF.

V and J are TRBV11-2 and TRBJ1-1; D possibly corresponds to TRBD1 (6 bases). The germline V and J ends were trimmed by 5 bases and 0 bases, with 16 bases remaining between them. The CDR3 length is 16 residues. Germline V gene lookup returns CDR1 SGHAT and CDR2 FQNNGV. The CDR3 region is CASSPGGGGMNTEAFF. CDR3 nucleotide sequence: TGTGCCAGCAGCCCTGGAGGGGGGGGGATGAACACTGAAGCTTTCTTT. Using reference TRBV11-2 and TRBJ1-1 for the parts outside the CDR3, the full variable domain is EAGVAQSPRYKIIEKRQSVAFWCNPISGHATLYWYQQILGQGPKLLIQFQNNGVVDDSQLPKDRFSAERLKGVDSTLKIQPAKLEDSAVYLCASSPGGGGMNTEAFFGQGTRLTVV.

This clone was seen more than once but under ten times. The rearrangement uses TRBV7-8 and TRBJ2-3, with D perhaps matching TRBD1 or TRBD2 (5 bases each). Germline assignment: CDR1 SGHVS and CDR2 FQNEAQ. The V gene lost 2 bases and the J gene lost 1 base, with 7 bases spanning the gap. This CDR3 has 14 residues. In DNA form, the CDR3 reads TGTGCCAGCAGCTTATTGGGGGGCACAGATACGCAGTATTTT. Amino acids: CASSLLGGTDTQYF.

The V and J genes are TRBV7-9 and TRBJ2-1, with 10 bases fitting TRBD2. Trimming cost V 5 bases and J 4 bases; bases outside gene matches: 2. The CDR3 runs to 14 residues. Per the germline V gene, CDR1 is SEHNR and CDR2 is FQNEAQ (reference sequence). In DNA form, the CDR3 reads TGTGCCAGCAGCCAGCGGGAGGGATACAATGAGCAGTTCTTC. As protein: CASSQREGYNEQFF.

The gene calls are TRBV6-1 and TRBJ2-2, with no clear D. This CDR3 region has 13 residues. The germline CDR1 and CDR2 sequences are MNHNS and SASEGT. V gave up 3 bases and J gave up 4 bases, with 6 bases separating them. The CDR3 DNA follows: TGTGCCAGCAGTGATCGACCCACCGGGGAGCTGTTTTTT. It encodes CASSDRPTGELFF.

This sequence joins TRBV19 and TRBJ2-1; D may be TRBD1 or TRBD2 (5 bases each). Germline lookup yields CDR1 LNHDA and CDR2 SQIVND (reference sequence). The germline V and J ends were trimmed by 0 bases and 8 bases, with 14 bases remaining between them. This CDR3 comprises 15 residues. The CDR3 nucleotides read TGTGCCAGTAGTATAGACTCGTTCCGAGGGGATGAGCAGTTCTTC. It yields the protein CASSIDSFRGDEQFF.

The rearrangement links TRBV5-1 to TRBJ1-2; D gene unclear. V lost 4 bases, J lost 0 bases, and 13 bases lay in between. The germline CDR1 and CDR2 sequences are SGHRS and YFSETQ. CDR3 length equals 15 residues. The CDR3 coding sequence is TGCGCCAGCAGCCCCTTTGGGAGGTCTAACTATGGCTACACCTTC. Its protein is CASSPFGRSNYGYTF. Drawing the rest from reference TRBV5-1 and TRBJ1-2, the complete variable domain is KAGVTQTPRYLIKTRGQQVTLSCSPISGHRSVSWYQQTPGQGLQFLFEYFSETQRNKGNFPGRFSGRQFSNSRSEMNVSTLELGDSALYLCASSPFGRSNYGYTFGSGTRLTVV.